This T cell receptor (beta chain) was sequenced for a study of blood T cell repertoires in COVID-19. Per the germline V gene, CDR1 is SGHTA and CDR2 is FQGNSA. J was trimmed by 4 bases and V by 2 bases; bases with no gene match: 9. This CDR3 comprises 16 residues. This clone was observed a handful of times. The study counted Cohort 3 donors as recovered given two negative PCRs, clearance, or symptom resolution. The protocol was immunoSEQ multiplex PCR, while the TCRdb copy is restricted to in-frame clones and leaves out a portion. The sample contains roughly 330,000 clones, 87% of which appear only once.

This receptor was taken from a woman under 40 who had recovered from COVID-19. This chain joins TRBV7-2 and TRBJ1-1; TRBD1 aligns across 8 bases. The material sequenced was PBMCs or T cells enriched from blood (not recorded which). The CDR3 region has the DNA TGTGCCAGCAGCTTAACCGGGACAGGTCTTGCCACTGAAGCTTTCTTT. Translation gives CASSLTGTGLATEAFF.